This TCR beta chain emerged from a study of T cell changes during pregnancy in multiple sclerosis. The protocol was immunoSEQ multiplex PCR, while the TCRdb copy is restricted to in-frame clones and leaves out a portion. The profile shows 65,000 to 95,000 clones, roughly 91% of them singletons. CDR3 length equals 13 residues. Germline CDR1 reads MNHEY; CDR2 reads SMNVEV (reference sequence). Between the trimmed V and J ends, which lost 3 bases and 0 bases, there was a span of 6 bases. The chain employs TRBV27 and TRBJ2-7, with D possibly matching TRBD1 (5 bases). The sequences come from peripheral blood, collected after pregnancy. This sequence was found in a female donor in good health, enrolled as a control in a pregnancy study. The CDR3 DNA reads TGTGCCAGCAGTTTTCAGGGCTCCTACGAGCAGTACTTC. This encodes CASSFQGSYEQYF.